This TCR beta chain was captured in a study of neurological immune-mediated disorders. Many counts were recorded for this clonotype. MiXCR, applied by TCRdb to the 5' RACE reads, yields one record per CDR3 protein. Among tens of thousands of distinct CDR3 sequences, less than 5.5% were seen once, and the ten largest hold approximately 7%. The CDR3 runs 15 residues. V was cut by 2 bases and J by 2 bases, with 8 bases left in between. Looked up from germline, CDR1 is KGHDR and CDR2 is SFDVKD. V and J are TRBV24-1 and TRBJ2-2; no clear D. The sequenced sample was PBMCs. The receptor was isolated from a man younger than 45 with multiple sclerosis. Written as DNA, the CDR3 is TGTGCCACCAGTGATTCGGGTCTTAACACCGGGGAGCTGTTTTTT. Translating gives CATSDSGLNTGELFF.